This TCR beta chain was observed in a study of graft-versus-host responses after intestinal transplantation. Remarks on this clone: What it binds is unknown.

Trimming took 0 bases from V and 9 from J, leaving 10 bases between them. In germline, CDR1 is SGHRS, CDR2 YFSETQ. The CDR3 contains 13 residues. Sequencing used immunoSEQ multiplex PCR; TCRdb keeps in-frame clones, though not all of them. The top ten clones hold about 2.5% of a sample with over 35,000 clones, more than 80% of them seen once. General study results and limits: Recipient marrow harbored GvH clones, some of which surfaced first in ileum or blood.

Sequencing was performed on PBMCs, taken roughly 300 days after intestinal transplant. The chain uses TRBV5-1 and TRBJ2-1; D could derive from TRBD1 or TRBD2 (6 bases each). This sequence was found in a human patient who received an intestinal transplant, so some T cells may come from the graft donor. CDR3 loop: CASSLGLGGEQFF. CDR3 sequence (DNA): TGCGCCAGCAGCTTGGGACTAGGGGGTGAGCAGTTCTTC.